This is a list of T cell receptor beta chains from one sample in a study of cytomegalovirus exposure and HLA in healthy donors. Data came from immunoSEQ multiplex PCR; TCRdb stores just in-frame clones and leaves some out. Of 150,000 or so clones listed, roughly 74% are singletons. The sequenced sample was PBMCs. These receptors came from a man aged 18 to 35 in good health and CMV-seronegative. Both conserved end residues are part of each CDR3. The D gene is left open where the match is weak. Not every row has a clone size; where given, it reads once, few, many or a size class.

V	size	D	J	DNA	CDR3
TRBV5-1	-	-	TRBJ1-1	TGCGCCAGCAGCTTGTCGGGGATTATGAACACTGAAGCTTTCTTT	CASSLSGIMNTEAFF
TRBV2	-	-	TRBJ1-5	TGTGCCAGCGAGGAGGGACTGTATAGCAATCAGCCCCAGCATTTT	CASEEGLYSNQPQHF
TRBV5-4	-	TRBD1	TRBJ1-2	TGTGCCAGCAGCTTGCGGGACAGGATCTATGGCTACACCTTC	CASSLRDRIYGYTF
TRBV19	few	-	TRBJ2-3	TGTGCCTCTAGCCTCGGGGATGACACAGATACGCAGTATTTT	CASSLGDDTDTQYF
TRBV25-1	few	TRBD1	TRBJ1-1	TGTGCCAGCAGTGAATGGCAGGGGGAAAACACTGAAGCTTTCTTT	CASSEWQGENTEAFF
TRBV6-1	-	TRBD1	TRBJ1-3	TGTGCCAGCAGTGTCCGGCAGGGGGCAGGAGCTGGAAACACCATATATTTT	CASSVRQGAGAGNTIYF
TRBV19	-	TRBD1	TRBJ1-6	TGTGCCAGCAGACAGGGGGCCGGGTCACCCCTCCACTTT	CASRQGAGSPLHF
TRBV10-1	-	-	TRBJ1-1	TGCGCCAGCAGTGACCCAGCGCGGAGCCCTGAAGCTTTCTTT	CASSDPARSPEAFF
TRBV21-1	-	-	TRBJ2-7	TGTGCCAGCAGCCGAGCCCCGGGACAGGGGACTTACGCGGTCCTTTCCTACGAGCAGTACTTC	CASSRAPGQGTYAVLSYEQYF
TRBV27	once	TRBD2	TRBJ2-6	TGTGCCACCAGAGCGGGGGGAACCAGATCTGGGGCCAACGGCCTGACTTTC	CATRAGGTRSGANGLTF
TRBV5-1	-	-	TRBJ1-1	TGCGCCAGCAGCTTGATAGGGGAAAACACTGAAGCTTTCTTT	CASSLIGENTEAFF
TRBV13	-	-	TRBJ1-2	TGTGCCAGCAGCTTAGGGTCGACAGTTCACTATGGCTACACCTTC	CASSLGSTVHYGYTF
TRBV2	-	-	TRBJ2-5	TGTGCCAGCAGTGGGGACTGGAGAGGGACCCAGTACTTC	CASSGDWRGTQYF
TRBV7-6	-	-	TRBJ2-1	TGTGCCAGCAGCCCGTCCTTCGCGCGCAATGAGCAGTTCTTC	CASSPSFARNEQFF
TRBV6-5	many	TRBD1	TRBJ1-4	TGTGCCAGCAGTTACTCCCAGGGGGCACCTGGAAAACTGTTTTTT	CASSYSQGAPGKLFF
TRBV4-3	few	TRBD2	TRBJ2-1	TGCGCCAGCAGGGGATCTTGGGCGGGGGGCCTGGGTGAGCAGTTCTTC	CASRGSWAGGLGEQFF
TRBV27	-	-	TRBJ1-6	TGTGCCAGCAGAAAAGGGAGCGCCTATAATTCACCCCTCCACTTT	CASRKGSAYNSPLHF
TRBV2	-	TRBD1	TRBJ1-5	TGTGCCAGCAGTGTCGGACAGGGGGGACAGCCCCAGCATTTT	CASSVGQGGQPQHF
TRBV28	-	-	TRBJ1-1	TGTGCCAGCATAACGGAGGGTACTGAAGCTTTCTTT	CASITEGTEAFF
TRBV5-6	few	TRBD2	TRBJ2-7	TGTGCCAGCAGCTTGTTAGCGGGGGGGATCACCTACGAGCAGTACTTC	CASSLLAGGITYEQYF
TRBV7-9	-	TRBD1	TRBJ2-2	TGTGCCAGCAGCCGGGGACAGGAGAACACCGGGGAGCTGTTTTTT	CASSRGQENTGELFF
TRBV7-9	-	-	TRBJ2-1	TGTGCCAGCAGCACACAGGTGAGCTCCTACAATGAGCAGTTCTTC	CASSTQVSSYNEQFF
TRBV7-9	-	-	TRBJ1-2	TGTGCCAGCAGCCCCCAGGGATCCTTATACTATGGCTACACCTTC	CASSPQGSLYYGYTF
TRBV2	few	TRBD1	TRBJ2-3	TGTGCCAGCAACCCTAGGACAGGGAGGTCAGGGGCTACGCAGTATTTT	CASNPRTGRSGATQYF
TRBV28	-	-	TRBJ2-3	TGTGCCAGCAGCGCTAACAGGGAGGGGCTGCGAGGCACGCAGTATTTT	CASSANREGLRGTQYF
TRBV30	-	TRBD1	TRBJ1-2	TGTGCCTGGAGTTCGGGACAGGCCTGGCATGGCTACACCTTC	CAWSSGQAWHGYTF
TRBV4-1	-	-	TRBJ1-5	TGCGCCAGCAGCCATGTCAGCGGCAAATCAGCCCAGCATTTT	CASSHVSGKSAQHF
TRBV19	-	-	TRBJ1-2	TGTGCCAGTAGGCTCCCCGGGATCTATGGCTACACCTTC	CASRLPGIYGYTF
TRBV19	-	-	TRBJ2-6	TGTGCCAGTAGTATCGGACCCGGTGTGAGTTCTGGGGCCAACGGCCTGACTTTC	CASSIGPGVSSGANGLTF
TRBV19	-	-	TRBJ1-5	TGTGCCAGTAGCCCCGCGCTTTATAGCAATCAGCCCCAGCATTTT	CASSPALYSNQPQHF
TRBV6-4	once	-	TRBJ2-4	TGTGCCAGCAGTGCCGACAGGCGCCTTAGAGCCAAAAACATTCAGTACTTC	CASSADRRLRAKNIQYF
TRBV27	-	-	TRBJ2-1	TGTGCCAGCAGTTTTACCTCGGGGGGCGGGTCCTACAATGAGCAGTTCTTC	CASSFTSGGGSYNEQFF
TRBV9	-	-	TRBJ1-1	TGTGCCAGCAGCCCAGGGCGTAACAGACTTGAAGCTTTCTTT	CASSPGRNRLEAFF
TRBV10-3	once	TRBD1	TRBJ2-3	TGTGCCATCACCCGGACAGGGGGCCCTAGCACAGATACGCAGTATTTT	CAITRTGGPSTDTQYF
TRBV4-3	few	TRBD2	TRBJ2-2	TGCGCCAGCAGCCAAGACGGGAGCGGCGGGGGGGCCCCCGGGGAGCTGTTTTTT	CASSQDGSGGGAPGELFF
TRBV10-1	-	TRBD1	TRBJ2-1	TGCGCCAACACCGGGACAGCAACCAACAATGAGCAGTTCTTC	CANTGTATNNEQFF
TRBV28	-	-	TRBJ1-1	TGTGCCAGTTGGGGGGTGGGAGGCCGGATCACTGAAGCTTTCTTT	CASWGVGGRITEAFF
TRBV15	-	-	TRBJ1-2	TGTGCCACCAGCAGAGACAATTCCAGGGTTAACTATGGCTACACCTTC	CATSRDNSRVNYGYTF
TRBV29-1	-	-	TRBJ2-7	TGCAGCGTTGAAGATAGAGGGCCTTCCTACGAGCAGTACTTC	CSVEDRGPSYEQYF
TRBV11-2	-	-	TRBJ1-3	TGTGCCAGCAGCAACAGGCTGCCAGGCCTTACTGGAAACACCATATATTTT	CASSNRLPGLTGNTIYF
TRBV28	-	-	TRBJ1-1	TGTGCCAGCAGTTTATCCCAGGGATTGAACACTGAAGCTTTCTTT	CASSLSQGLNTEAFF
TRBV6-5	once	-	TRBJ1-2	TGTGCCAGCAGTTACTTCCGGACAGCCAGCTATGGCTACACCTTC	CASSYFRTASYGYTF
TRBV11-2	few	-	TRBJ2-3	TGTGCCAGCAGCTTTTTAACAGATACGCAGTATTTT	CASSFLTDTQYF
TRBV7-9	-	TRBD1	TRBJ1-1	TGTGCCAGCACCTTGACAGGGTTAACCCCTGAAGCTTTCTTT	CASTLTGLTPEAFF